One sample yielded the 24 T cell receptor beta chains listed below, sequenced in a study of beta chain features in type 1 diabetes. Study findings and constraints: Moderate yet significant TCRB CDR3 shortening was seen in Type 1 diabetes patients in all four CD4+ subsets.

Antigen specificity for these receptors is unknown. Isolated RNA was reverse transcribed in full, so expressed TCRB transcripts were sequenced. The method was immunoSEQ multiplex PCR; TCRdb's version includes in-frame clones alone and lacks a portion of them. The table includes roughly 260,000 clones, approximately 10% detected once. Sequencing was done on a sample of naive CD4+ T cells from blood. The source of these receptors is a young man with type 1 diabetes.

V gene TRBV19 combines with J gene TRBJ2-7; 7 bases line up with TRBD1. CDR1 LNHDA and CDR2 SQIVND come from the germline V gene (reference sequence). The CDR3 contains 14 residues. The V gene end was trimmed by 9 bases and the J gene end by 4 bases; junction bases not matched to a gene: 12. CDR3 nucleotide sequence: TGTGCCAGCACTACCGGGACAGTCAATTACGAGCAGTACTTC. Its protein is CASTTGTVNYEQYF.

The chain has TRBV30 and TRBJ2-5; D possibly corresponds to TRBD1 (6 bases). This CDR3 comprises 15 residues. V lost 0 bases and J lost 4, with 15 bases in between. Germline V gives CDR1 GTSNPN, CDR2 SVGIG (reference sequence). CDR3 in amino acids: CAWSVLTGLGETQYF. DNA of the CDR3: TGTGCCTGGAGTGTTCTAACAGGGCTAGGAGAGACCCAGTACTTC.

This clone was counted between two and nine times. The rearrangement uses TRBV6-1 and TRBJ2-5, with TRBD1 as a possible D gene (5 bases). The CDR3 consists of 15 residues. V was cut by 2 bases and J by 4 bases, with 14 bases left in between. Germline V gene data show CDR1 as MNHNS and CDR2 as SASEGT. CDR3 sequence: CASSESGRRGETQYF. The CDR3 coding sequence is TGTGCCAGCAGTGAAAGTGGTAGAAGGGGAGAGACCCAGTACTTC.

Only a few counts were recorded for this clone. CDR3 sequence reads: CSAAGYEQYF. Written as DNA, the CDR3 is TGCAGTGCCGCGGGGTACGAGCAGTACTTC. J is TRBJ2-7 and V is TRBV20-1; TRBD2 is a possible D gene (6 bases). The V end was cut by 6 bases, the J end by 4 bases, with 7 bases between. Germline CDR1 DFQATT, CDR2 SNEGSKA (reference sequence). This CDR3 comprises 10 residues.

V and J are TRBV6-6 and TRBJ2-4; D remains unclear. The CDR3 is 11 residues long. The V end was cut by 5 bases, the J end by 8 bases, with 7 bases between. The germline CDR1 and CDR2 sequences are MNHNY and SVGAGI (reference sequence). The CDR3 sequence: CASSAGDIQYF. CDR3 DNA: TGTGCCAGCAGTGCTGGAGACATTCAGTACTTC.

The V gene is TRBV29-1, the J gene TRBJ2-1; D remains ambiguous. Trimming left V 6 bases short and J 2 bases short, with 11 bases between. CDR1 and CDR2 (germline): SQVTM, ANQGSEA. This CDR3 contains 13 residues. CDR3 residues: CSVGHSTYNEQFF. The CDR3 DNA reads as TGCAGCGTCGGTCACTCAACCTACAATGAGCAGTTCTTC.

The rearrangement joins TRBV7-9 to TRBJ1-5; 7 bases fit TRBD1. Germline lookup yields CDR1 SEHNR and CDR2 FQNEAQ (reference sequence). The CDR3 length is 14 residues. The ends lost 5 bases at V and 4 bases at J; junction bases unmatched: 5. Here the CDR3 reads CASSPTGENQPQHF. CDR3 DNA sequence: TGTGCCAGCAGCCCTACAGGGGAGAATCAGCCCCAGCATTTT. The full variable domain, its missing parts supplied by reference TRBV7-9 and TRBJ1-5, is DTGVSQNPRHKITKRGQNVTFRCDPISEHNRLYWYRQTLGQGPEFLTYFQNEAQLEKSRLLSDRFSAERPKGSFSTLEIQRTEQGDSAMYLCASSPTGENQPQHFGDGTRLSIL.

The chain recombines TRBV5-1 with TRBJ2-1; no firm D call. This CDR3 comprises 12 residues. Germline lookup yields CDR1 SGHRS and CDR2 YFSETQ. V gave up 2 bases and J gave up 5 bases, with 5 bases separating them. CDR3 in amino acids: CASSLTDNEQFF. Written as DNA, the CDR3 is TGCGCCAGCAGCTTAACAGACAATGAGCAGTTCTTC. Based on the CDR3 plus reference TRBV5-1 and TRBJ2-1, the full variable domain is KAGVTQTPRYLIKTRGQQVTLSCSPISGHRSVSWYQQTPGQGLQFLFEYFSETQRNKGNFPGRFSGRQFSNSRSEMNVSTLELGDSALYLCASSLTDNEQFFGPGTRLTVL.

The chain's CDR3 is CAWSSQGAVGYTF. The CDR3 nucleotides are TGTGCCTGGAGTTCTCAGGGGGCAGTGGGCTACACCTTC. The J gene is TRBJ1-2, the V gene TRBV30, with 8 bases aligning to TRBD1. Looked up from germline, CDR1 is GTSNPN and CDR2 is SVGIG (reference sequence). Losses at the gene ends were 2 bases for V and 8 bases for J; bases not matched to a gene: 7. There are 13 residues in the CDR3.

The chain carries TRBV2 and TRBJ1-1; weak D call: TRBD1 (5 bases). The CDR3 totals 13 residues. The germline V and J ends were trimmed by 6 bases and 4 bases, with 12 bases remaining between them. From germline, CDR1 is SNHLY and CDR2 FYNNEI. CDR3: CASRPQGFTEAFF. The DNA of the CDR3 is TGTGCCAGCAGACCTCAGGGCTTCACTGAAGCTTTCTTT.

CDR3 in DNA: TGTGCCAGCCGGGGACAGGGGTATTCACCCCTCCACTTT. Its translation: CASRGQGYSPLHF. This sequence joins TRBV27 and TRBJ1-6; 10 nucleotides match TRBD1. The CDR3 consists of 13 residues. Trimming at V came to 8 bases and at J to 8 bases, leaving 3 bases not matched to a gene. CDR1 and CDR2 from the germline V gene are MNHEY and SMNVEV (reference sequence).

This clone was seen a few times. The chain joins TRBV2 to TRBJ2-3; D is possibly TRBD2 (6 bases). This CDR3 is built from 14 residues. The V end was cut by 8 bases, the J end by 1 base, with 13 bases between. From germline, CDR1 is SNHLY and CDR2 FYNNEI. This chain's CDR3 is CASSRESGTDTQYF. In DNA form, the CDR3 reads TGTGCCAGCTCCCGGGAGAGCGGCACAGATACGCAGTATTTT. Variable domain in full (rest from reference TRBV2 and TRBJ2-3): EPEVTQTPSHQVTQMGQEVILRCVPISNHLYFYWYRQILGQKVEFLVSFYNNEISEKSEIFDDQFSVERPDGSNFTLKIRSTKLEDSAMYFCASSRESGTDTQYFGPGTRLTVL.

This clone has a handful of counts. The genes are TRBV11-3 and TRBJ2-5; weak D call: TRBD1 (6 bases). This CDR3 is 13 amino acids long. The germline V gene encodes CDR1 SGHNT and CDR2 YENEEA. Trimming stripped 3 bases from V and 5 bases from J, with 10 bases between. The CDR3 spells CASSLAGAETQYF. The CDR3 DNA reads TGTGCCAGCAGCTTGGCAGGGGCCGAGACCCAGTACTTC.

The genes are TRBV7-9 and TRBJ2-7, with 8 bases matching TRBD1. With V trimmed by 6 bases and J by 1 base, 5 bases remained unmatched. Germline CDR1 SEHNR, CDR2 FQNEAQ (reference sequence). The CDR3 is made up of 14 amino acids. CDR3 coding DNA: TGTGCCAGCAGGCTCGGACAGGGATCCTACGAGCAGTACTTC. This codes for CASRLGQGSYEQYF.

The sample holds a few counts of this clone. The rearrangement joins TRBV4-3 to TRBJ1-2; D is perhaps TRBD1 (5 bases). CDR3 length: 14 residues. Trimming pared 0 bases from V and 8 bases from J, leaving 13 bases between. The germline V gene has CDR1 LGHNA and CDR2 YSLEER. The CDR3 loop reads CASSQDLGRGGYTF. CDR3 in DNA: TGCGCCAGCAGCCAAGATCTCGGGAGGGGCGGCTACACCTTC.

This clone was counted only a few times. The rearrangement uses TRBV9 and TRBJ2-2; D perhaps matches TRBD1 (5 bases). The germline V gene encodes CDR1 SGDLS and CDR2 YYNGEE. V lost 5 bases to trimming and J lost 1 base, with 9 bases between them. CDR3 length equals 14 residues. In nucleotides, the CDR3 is TGTGCCAGCAGGAGAGACAGGAACACCGGGGAGCTGTTTTTT. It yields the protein CASRRDRNTGELFF.

This CDR3 reads CASSLDGPAGGRADTQYF. The CDR3 region has the DNA TGTGCCAGCAGCTTGGATGGCCCGGCGGGGGGCCGGGCAGATACGCAGTATTTT. The gene calls are TRBV5-6 and TRBJ2-3; 8 bases fit TRBD2. The CDR3 totals 18 residues. The junction had 13 bases not matched to a gene; V was cut back by 0 bases and J by 4 bases. Germline V lookup: CDR1 SGHDT, CDR2 YYEEEE.

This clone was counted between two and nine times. CDR3 loop: CASSSPTDGHTDTQYF. CDR3 coding DNA: TGCGCCAGCAGCTCCCCCACGGACGGACACACAGATACGCAGTATTTT. The chain couples TRBV5-1 to TRBJ2-3, with D maybe TRBD1 (5 bases). Germline V lookup: CDR1 SGHRS, CDR2 YFSETQ. CDR3 length: 16 amino acids. V was shortened by 3 bases and J by 2 bases, with 16 bases between the two germline ends.

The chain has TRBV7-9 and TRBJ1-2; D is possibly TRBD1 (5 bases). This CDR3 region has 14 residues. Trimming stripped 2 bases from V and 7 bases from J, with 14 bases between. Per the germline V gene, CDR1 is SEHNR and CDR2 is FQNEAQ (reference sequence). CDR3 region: CASSLLRAGLGYTF. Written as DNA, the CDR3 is TGTGCCAGCAGCTTACTCCGGGCAGGGCTTGGCTACACCTTC. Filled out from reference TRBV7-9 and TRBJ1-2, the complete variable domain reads DTGVSQNPRHKITKRGQNVTFRCDPISEHNRLYWYRQTLGQGPEFLTYFQNEAQLEKSRLLSDRFSAERPKGSFSTLEIQRTEQGDSAMYLCASSLLRAGLGYTFGSGTRLTVV.

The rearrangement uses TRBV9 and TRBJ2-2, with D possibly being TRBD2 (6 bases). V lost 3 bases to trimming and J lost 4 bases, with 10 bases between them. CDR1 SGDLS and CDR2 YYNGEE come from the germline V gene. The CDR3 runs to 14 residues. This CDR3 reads CASSGSTSTGELFF. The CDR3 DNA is TGTGCCAGCAGCGGATCGACTAGCACCGGGGAGCTGTTTTTT.

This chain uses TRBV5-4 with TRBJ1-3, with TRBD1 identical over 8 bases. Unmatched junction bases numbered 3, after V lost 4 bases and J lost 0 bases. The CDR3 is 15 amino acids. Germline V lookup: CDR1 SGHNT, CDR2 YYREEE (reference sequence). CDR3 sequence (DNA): TGTGCCAGCAGCGTGGACAGGGACTCTGGAAACACCATATATTTT. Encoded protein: CASSVDRDSGNTIYF.

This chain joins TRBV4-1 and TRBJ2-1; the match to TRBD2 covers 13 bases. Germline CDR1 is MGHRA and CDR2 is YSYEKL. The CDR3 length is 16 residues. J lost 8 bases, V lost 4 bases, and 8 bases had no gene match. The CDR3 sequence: CASSPPGLAGSDEQFF. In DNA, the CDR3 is TGCGCCAGCAGCCCCCCGGGACTAGCGGGGAGCGATGAGCAGTTCTTC.

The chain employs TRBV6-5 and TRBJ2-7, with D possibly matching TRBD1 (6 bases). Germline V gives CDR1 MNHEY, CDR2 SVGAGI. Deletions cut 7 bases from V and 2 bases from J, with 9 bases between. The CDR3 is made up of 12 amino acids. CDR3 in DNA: TGTGCCAGCACCGGACAGACCTACGAGCAGTACTTC. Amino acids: CASTGQTYEQYF.

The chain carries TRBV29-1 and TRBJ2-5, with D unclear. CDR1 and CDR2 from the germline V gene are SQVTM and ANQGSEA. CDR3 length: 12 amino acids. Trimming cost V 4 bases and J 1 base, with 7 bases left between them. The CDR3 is CSVGAGQETQYF. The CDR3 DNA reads TGCAGCGTTGGGGCAGGCCAAGAGACCCAGTACTTC.